This is a list of T cell receptor beta chains from one sample in a study of T cell repertoires in cytomegalovirus infection. TCRdb analysed the reads with MiXCR anew, one entry per CDR3 protein. The data show about half a million distinct CDR3 sequences, around 30% seen once. Their antigens are not known. The sequenced sample was cultured PBMCs, obtained from culture after CMV antigen stimulation. These receptors came from a human donor in good health (CMV status not recorded). Some clones in this sample may be carry-over from other donors' samples. The CDR3 runs from the conserved cysteine through the conserved F or W. Fields, in order: J gene, V gene, clone size, D gene, CDR3 protein, CDR3 DNA. A D gene is named only where the DNA matches it firmly. Clone size is not always given. Where it is, it says once, few, many or a class for expanded clones.

J gene: TRBJ2-1
V gene: TRBV5-6
clone size: NA
D gene: TRBD1
CDR3 protein: CASSYGQGQFF
CDR3 DNA: TGTGCCAGCAGCTATGGACAGGGGCAGTTCTTC

J gene: TRBJ2-5
V gene: TRBV6-5
clone size: NA
D gene: TRBD1
CDR3 protein: CASSKTGGWKTQYF
CDR3 DNA: TGTGCCAGCAGTAAGACAGGGGGCTGGAAGACCCAGTACTTC

J gene: TRBJ1-1
V gene: TRBV30
clone size: few
D gene: NA
CDR3 protein: CAGIGNTEAFF
CDR3 DNA: TGTGCCGGGATAGGGAACACTGAAGCTTTCTTT

J gene: TRBJ1-2
V gene: TRBV7-2
clone size: NA
D gene: TRBD1
CDR3 protein: CASSSPPQGARGYTF
CDR3 DNA: TGTGCCAGCAGTTCTCCCCCGCAGGGGGCGAGGGGCTACACCTTC

J gene: TRBJ1-1
V gene: TRBV12-3/TRBV12-4
clone size: NA
D gene: NA
CDR3 protein: CASSQRAGTAFF
CDR3 DNA: TGTGCCAGCTCCCAAAGGGCAGGGACCGCTTTCTTT

J gene: TRBJ2-1
V gene: TRBV7-2
clone size: NA
D gene: TRBD1
CDR3 protein: CASSYGQGIHEQFF
CDR3 DNA: TGTGCCAGCAGCTACGGACAGGGTATCCATGAGCAGTTCTTC

J gene: TRBJ2-7
V gene: TRBV7-2
clone size: many
D gene: TRBD2
CDR3 protein: CASSPETSGYEQYF
CDR3 DNA: TGTGCCAGCAGCCCAGAGACTAGCGGGTACGAGCAGTACTTC

J gene: TRBJ2-5
V gene: TRBV6-1
clone size: NA
D gene: NA
CDR3 protein: CASSSGETWYQETQYF
CDR3 DNA: TGTGCCAGCAGTTCCGGTGAGACTTGGTACCAAGAGACCCAGTACTTC

J gene: TRBJ2-1
V gene: TRBV19
clone size: NA
D gene: NA
CDR3 protein: CASSTSTSPSSYNEQFF
CDR3 DNA: TGTGCCAGTAGTACCTCTACTAGCCCGAGCTCCTACAATGAGCAGTTCTTC

J gene: TRBJ2-2
V gene: TRBV4-3
clone size: few
D gene: NA
CDR3 protein: CASSQVGRGSGELFF
CDR3 DNA: TGCGCCAGCAGCCAAGTCGGGCGGGGTTCCGGGGAGCTGTTTTTT

J gene: TRBJ2-1
V gene: TRBV7-2
clone size: many
D gene: NA
CDR3 protein: CASTLLVVGEQFF
CDR3 DNA: TGTGCCAGCACCCTCTTAGTCGTCGGGGAGCAGTTCTTC

J gene: TRBJ2-1
V gene: TRBV19
clone size: NA
D gene: NA
CDR3 protein: CASRPSGDKPRNEQFF
CDR3 DNA: TGTGCCAGTAGACCCAGCGGGGACAAACCGAGAAATGAGCAGTTCTTC

J gene: TRBJ2-3
V gene: TRBV7-9
clone size: few
D gene: NA
CDR3 protein: CASSLELVATQYF
CDR3 DNA: TGTGCCAGCAGCTTAGAGCTAGTGGCTACGCAGTATTTT

J gene: TRBJ2-3
V gene: TRBV6-2/TRBV6-3
clone size: NA
D gene: TRBD1
CDR3 protein: CASSYPRDREGSDTQYF
CDR3 DNA: TGTGCCAGCAGTTACCCTCGGGACAGAGAAGGGTCAGATACGCAGTATTTT

J gene: TRBJ1-1
V gene: TRBV27
clone size: few
D gene: NA
CDR3 protein: CASRNQMNTEAFF
CDR3 DNA: TGTGCCAGCAGGAATCAGATGAACACTGAAGCTTTCTTT

J gene: TRBJ1-1
V gene: TRBV28
clone size: NA
D gene: TRBD1
CDR3 protein: CASSLDQGDFGTEAFF
CDR3 DNA: TGTGCCAGCAGTTTAGATCAGGGGGACTTCGGGACTGAAGCTTTCTTT

J gene: TRBJ2-5
V gene: TRBV5-5
clone size: NA
D gene: NA
CDR3 protein: CASSLGSGAQFKTQYF
CDR3 DNA: TGTGCCAGCAGCTTGGGTTCGGGGGCCCAATTCAAGACCCAGTACTTC

J gene: TRBJ2-2
V gene: TRBV2
clone size: NA
D gene: NA
CDR3 protein: CAREGTFQGGTGELFF
CDR3 DNA: TGTGCCCGAGAAGGGACTTTCCAAGGGGGAACCGGGGAGCTGTTTTTT

J gene: TRBJ1-4
V gene: TRBV20-1
clone size: NA
D gene: TRBD1
CDR3 protein: CSARAFQGGNVELFF
CDR3 DNA: TGCAGTGCTAGAGCTTTTCAAGGGGGCAATGTTGAACTGTTTTTT

J gene: TRBJ2-1
V gene: TRBV12-3/TRBV12-4
clone size: NA
D gene: TRBD2
CDR3 protein: CASSLTSGSSNEQFF
CDR3 DNA: TGTGCCAGCAGCTTGACTAGCGGGAGTTCCAATGAGCAGTTCTTC

J gene: TRBJ2-4
V gene: TRBV7-2
clone size: few
D gene: TRBD2
CDR3 protein: CASSRGLAELAKNIQYF
CDR3 DNA: TGTGCCAGCAGCCGAGGGCTAGCGGAGTTAGCCAAAAACATTCAGTACTTC

J gene: TRBJ2-7
V gene: TRBV6-8
clone size: NA
D gene: NA
CDR3 protein: CASSDQAPYEQYF
CDR3 DNA: TGTGCCAGCAGTGACCAGGCCCCCTACGAGCAGTACTTC

J gene: TRBJ2-7
V gene: TRBV19
clone size: few
D gene: NA
CDR3 protein: CASSPHGPVNEQYF
CDR3 DNA: TGTGCCAGTAGCCCCCATGGACCCGTCAACGAGCAGTACTTC

J gene: TRBJ2-6
V gene: TRBV24-1
clone size: few
D gene: NA
CDR3 protein: CATAPAGRSGANVLTF
CDR3 DNA: TGTGCCACCGCCCCGGCAGGGCGCTCTGGGGCCAACGTCCTGACTTTC

J gene: TRBJ2-7
V gene: TRBV28
clone size: few
D gene: TRBD2
CDR3 protein: CASSQLALTYEQYF
CDR3 DNA: TGTGCCAGCAGCCAACTAGCGCTAACCTACGAGCAGTACTTC

J gene: TRBJ2-1
V gene: TRBV4-3
clone size: NA
D gene: TRBD2
CDR3 protein: CASSPLAGETYEQFF
CDR3 DNA: TGCGCCAGCAGCCCCCTAGCGGGAGAAACCTATGAGCAGTTCTTC

J gene: TRBJ2-5
V gene: TRBV19
clone size: NA
D gene: TRBD2
CDR3 protein: CASSIAGATETQYF
CDR3 DNA: TGTGCCAGTAGTATTGCGGGAGCTACGGAGACCCAGTACTTC

J gene: TRBJ1-1
V gene: TRBV28
clone size: many
D gene: NA
CDR3 protein: CASSSPGPNTEAFF
CDR3 DNA: TGTGCCAGCAGTTCCCCCGGGCCGAACACTGAAGCTTTCTTT

J gene: TRBJ2-1
V gene: TRBV7-2
clone size: many
D gene: TRBD2
CDR3 protein: CASSLVGTSGAYNEQFF
CDR3 DNA: TGTGCCAGCAGCTTAGTAGGGACTAGCGGGGCCTACAATGAGCAGTTCTTC

J gene: TRBJ2-1
V gene: TRBV11-2
clone size: NA
D gene: TRBD2
CDR3 protein: CASSQAGESYNEQFF
CDR3 DNA: TGTGCCAGCAGCCAAGCGGGAGAGTCTTACAATGAGCAGTTCTTC

J gene: TRBJ2-1
V gene: TRBV19
clone size: NA
D gene: NA
CDR3 protein: CASRGRGTTYNEQFF
CDR3 DNA: TGTGCCAGTAGAGGCAGGGGGACTACCTACAATGAGCAGTTCTTC

J gene: TRBJ2-3
V gene: TRBV6-1
clone size: once
D gene: TRBD2
CDR3 protein: CASSPGSGTTDTQYF
CDR3 DNA: TGTGCCAGCAGCCCTGGTAGCGGGACTACAGATACGCAGTATTTT

J gene: TRBJ2-3
V gene: TRBV7-6
clone size: many
D gene: TRBD1
CDR3 protein: CASSPGQGTVYTQYF
CDR3 DNA: TGTGCCAGCAGCCCGGGACAGGGCACCGTGTATACGCAGTATTTT

J gene: TRBJ2-5
V gene: TRBV20-1
clone size: once
D gene: TRBD2
CDR3 protein: CSARYWGLAGQETQYF
CDR3 DNA: TGCAGTGCTAGATATTGGGGGTTAGCGGGACAAGAGACCCAGTACTTC

J gene: TRBJ2-1
V gene: TRBV6-5
clone size: NA
D gene: NA
CDR3 protein: CASSYSGLSKIRGEQFF
CDR3 DNA: TGTGCCAGCAGTTACTCGGGGCTCTCTAAGATTAGAGGTGAGCAGTTCTTC

J gene: TRBJ2-7
V gene: TRBV19
clone size: few
D gene: NA
CDR3 protein: CASSSGDSVSYEQYF
CDR3 DNA: TGTGCCAGTAGCTCCGGGGACTCCGTATCCTACGAGCAGTACTTC

J gene: TRBJ2-3
V gene: TRBV16
clone size: NA
D gene: TRBD2
CDR3 protein: CASSQSHPGLAADTQYF
CDR3 DNA: TGTGCCAGCAGCCAATCGCATCCGGGACTAGCGGCAGATACGCAGTATTTT

J gene: TRBJ1-4
V gene: TRBV11-2
clone size: few
D gene: TRBD1
CDR3 protein: CASSVTGTDVEKLFF
CDR3 DNA: TGTGCCAGCAGCGTTACCGGGACAGATGTCGAAAAACTGTTTTTT

J gene: TRBJ2-3
V gene: TRBV10-3
clone size: few
D gene: NA
CDR3 protein: CAISGVSGSTDTQYF
CDR3 DNA: TGTGCCATCAGTGGCGTAAGCGGGAGCACAGATACGCAGTATTTT

J gene: TRBJ2-4
V gene: TRBV20-1
clone size: few
D gene: TRBD2
CDR3 protein: CSARELAGVGDIQYF
CDR3 DNA: TGCAGTGCTAGAGAGCTAGCGGGAGTCGGAGACATTCAGTACTTC

J gene: TRBJ2-5
V gene: TRBV28
clone size: NA
D gene: NA
CDR3 protein: CASSFRGAGTQYF
CDR3 DNA: TGTGCCAGCAGTTTCAGGGGAGCTGGGACCCAGTACTTC

J gene: TRBJ1-5
V gene: TRBV19
clone size: NA
D gene: TRBD1
CDR3 protein: CASSTGQGIAQPQHF
CDR3 DNA: TGTGCCAGTAGTACAGGACAGGGTATAGCTCAGCCCCAGCATTTT

J gene: TRBJ2-3
V gene: TRBV24-1
clone size: NA
D gene: NA
CDR3 protein: CATSPRAASTDTQYF
CDR3 DNA: TGTGCCACCAGCCCCCGGGCAGCTAGCACAGATACGCAGTATTTT

J gene: TRBJ2-1
V gene: TRBV9
clone size: NA
D gene: NA
CDR3 protein: CASSVGPHHSNEQFF
CDR3 DNA: TGTGCCAGCAGCGTAGGGCCCCACCATTCCAATGAGCAGTTCTTC

J gene: TRBJ2-7
V gene: TRBV12-3/TRBV12-4
clone size: few
D gene: NA
CDR3 protein: CASSLRTVTYEQYF
CDR3 DNA: TGTGCCAGCAGTCTCCGGACAGTGACCTACGAGCAGTACTTC

J gene: TRBJ2-5
V gene: TRBV6-6
clone size: NA
D gene: TRBD2
CDR3 protein: CASIFTSALAAQQETQYF
CDR3 DNA: TGTGCCAGCATTTTCACCTCGGCACTAGCGGCACAACAAGAGACCCAGTACTTC

J gene: TRBJ1-3
V gene: TRBV4-1
clone size: NA
D gene: NA
CDR3 protein: CASSQDYPQTGNTIYF
CDR3 DNA: TGCGCCAGCAGCCAAGATTACCCCCAAACTGGAAACACCATATATTTT

J gene: TRBJ2-5
V gene: TRBV3-1
clone size: few
D gene: NA
CDR3 protein: CASSPRDTEETQYF
CDR3 DNA: TGTGCCAGCAGCCCCAGGGACACCGAAGAGACCCAGTACTTC

J gene: TRBJ2-3
V gene: TRBV28
clone size: few
D gene: NA
CDR3 protein: CASSSGEPSTDTQYF
CDR3 DNA: TGTGCCAGCAGTTCCGGGGAGCCTAGCACAGATACGCAGTATTTT

J gene: TRBJ2-5
V gene: TRBV15
clone size: NA
D gene: NA
CDR3 protein: CATSRLGPETQYF
CDR3 DNA: TGTGCCACCAGCAGATTAGGGCCCGAGACCCAGTACTTC

J gene: TRBJ2-6
V gene: TRBV4-1
clone size: many
D gene: TRBD1
CDR3 protein: CASSQDQGAGANVLTF
CDR3 DNA: TGCGCCAGCAGCCAAGATCAGGGGGCTGGGGCCAACGTCCTGACTTTC

J gene: TRBJ1-1
V gene: TRBV7-8
clone size: NA
D gene: NA
CDR3 protein: CASSLRPGANTEAFF
CDR3 DNA: TGTGCCAGCAGCTTACGCCCAGGGGCGAACACTGAAGCTTTCTTT

J gene: TRBJ2-2
V gene: TRBV6-2/TRBV6-3
clone size: few
D gene: TRBD2
CDR3 protein: CASSLRTSGKAGELFF
CDR3 DNA: TGTGCCAGCAGTCTGAGGACTAGCGGGAAGGCCGGGGAGCTGTTTTTT

J gene: TRBJ1-1
V gene: TRBV7-6
clone size: NA
D gene: TRBD1
CDR3 protein: CASSPETGAAEAFF
CDR3 DNA: TGTGCCAGCAGCCCAGAGACAGGGGCGGCTGAAGCTTTCTTT

J gene: TRBJ2-5
V gene: TRBV5-6
clone size: few
D gene: TRBD2
CDR3 protein: CASSLGLAPNHKKETQYF
CDR3 DNA: TGTGCCAGCAGCCTGGGACTAGCGCCGAACCACAAAAAAGAGACCCAGTACTTC

J gene: TRBJ2-3
V gene: TRBV11-2
clone size: NA
D gene: NA
CDR3 protein: CASSLDLALATQYF
CDR3 DNA: TGTGCCAGCAGCTTAGATTTGGCCCTAGCTACGCAGTATTTT

J gene: TRBJ2-3
V gene: TRBV20-1
clone size: NA
D gene: NA
CDR3 protein: CSARGLADTQYF
CDR3 DNA: TGCAGTGCTAGAGGCTTGGCAGATACGCAGTATTTT